The next 9 T cell receptor beta chains were all read from a single sample in a study of blood T cell repertoires in COVID-19. Generated by immunoSEQ multiplex PCR, the TCRdb table keeps only in-frame clones and is missing some. This table holds about 390,000 clones, about 87% found once. The source material was PBMCs or T cells enriched from blood (not recorded which). All receptors derive from a woman aged 45 to 65 who had recovered from COVID-19.

This chain joins TRBV19 and TRBJ1-4, with 7 bases matching TRBD1. J was trimmed by 9 bases and V by 4 bases; bases with no gene match: 5. Germline-derived CDR1 and CDR2 are LNHDA and SQIVND (reference sequence). This CDR3 is built from 13 residues. CDR3 protein: CASSTGQSQKLFF. The DNA of the CDR3 is TGTGCCAGTAGTACGGGACAGAGTCAAAAACTGTTTTTT.

This clone is a singleton in its sample. The chain is built from TRBV18 and TRBJ1-1; D remains ambiguous. The CDR3 loop spans 16 amino acids. V was shortened by 2 bases and J by 7 bases, with 20 bases between the two germline ends. Per the germline V gene, CDR1 is KGHSH and CDR2 is LQKENI. For the CDR3, the DNA is TGTGCCAGCTCACCATTGGTGTTTCGGGGTGGGGATGAAGCTTTCTTT. It is translated as CASSPLVFRGGDEAFF. The entire variable domain, with the rest obtained from reference TRBV18 and TRBJ1-1, is as follows: NAGVMQNPRHLVRRRGQEARLRCSPMKGHSHVYWYRQLPEEGLKFMVYLQKENIIDESGMPKERFSAEFPKEGPSILRIQQVVRGDSAAYFCASSPLVFRGGDEAFFGQGTRLTVV.

The V and J genes are TRBV19 and TRBJ2-1; 10 nucleotides agree with TRBD1. From germline, CDR1 is LNHDA and CDR2 SQIVND (reference sequence). The CDR3 runs 15 residues. V lost 6 bases and J lost 9; bases outside the gene matches: 11. The CDR3 region has the DNA TGTGCCAGTAGGGGGATCCGGGACAGGGGATTTGAGCAGTTCTTC. As protein: CASRGIRDRGFEQFF.

CDR3 sequence: CASSQVGLQADGNTIYF. The CDR3 region has the DNA TGTGCCAGCAGCCAAGTGGGACTCCAAGCAGACGGAAACACCATATATTTT. The V and J genes are TRBV3-1 (or the pseudogene TRBV3-2) and TRBJ1-3, with D possibly matching TRBD1 (5 bases). CDR3 length: 17 residues. Germline CDR1 LGHDT, CDR2 YNNKEL (reference sequence). The V and J ends lost 1 base and 4 bases respectively, with 17 bases between them.

The chain is built from TRBV28 and TRBJ2-1, with 7 bases identical to TRBD1. Germline loops: CDR1 MDHEN, CDR2 SYDVKM. The CDR3 loop spans 13 amino acids. The trim removed 5 bases at V and 5 bases at J, leaving 3 bases unmatched. This CDR3 reads CASSLDRDNEQFF. In nucleotides, the CDR3 is TGTGCCAGCAGTCTTGACAGGGACAATGAGCAGTTCTTC. Full variable domain (rest looked up from reference TRBV28 and TRBJ2-1): DVKVTQSSRYLVKRTGEKVFLECVQDMDHENMFWYRQDPGLGLRLIYFSYDVKMKEKGDIPEGYSVSREKKERFSLILESASTNQTSMYLCASSLDRDNEQFFGPGTRLTVL.

This chain links TRBV15 with TRBJ2-7; tentatively, D is TRBD2 (5 bases). Trimming left V 0 bases short and J 8 bases short, with 17 bases between. This CDR3 is 15 amino acids long. Germline V CDR1 and CDR2: LNHNV, YYDKDF (reference sequence). CDR3 in amino acids: CATSREGGSYMQQYF. DNA of the CDR3: TGTGCCACCAGCAGAGAAGGCGGGTCGTATATGCAGCAGTACTTC. Based on the CDR3 plus reference TRBV15 and TRBJ2-7, the full variable domain is DAMVIQNPRYQVTQFGKPVTLSCSQTLNHNVMYWYQQKSSQAPKLLFHYYDKDFNNEADTPDNFQSRRPNTSFCFLDIRSPGLGDTAMYLCATSREGGSYMQQYFGPGTRLTVT.

The chain links TRBV13 to TRBJ1-4; maybe TRBD1 (5 bases). V was shortened by 1 base and J by 1 base, with 22 bases between the two germline ends. The CDR3 extends over 20 amino acids. CDR1 is PRHDT and CDR2 is FYEKMQ in the germline V gene (reference sequence). The CDR3 DNA sequence: TGTGCCAGCAGCTTAGCTTTAGGTTGGGGCGGAACGGGAACTAATGAAAAACTGTTTTTT. It translates to CASSLALGWGGTGTNEKLFF.

The CDR3 loop is CASSLAQPQHF. CDR3 in DNA: TGTGCCAGCAGTTTGGCTCAGCCCCAGCATTTT. The chain carries TRBV28 and TRBJ1-5; D is uncertain. CDR3 length: 11 amino acids. Germline V CDR1 and CDR2: MDHEN, SYDVKM. V was cut by 3 bases and J by 6 bases, with 3 bases left in between.

Worth noting for this clone: This same CDR3 is encoded by further DNA sequences in the sample. The genes are TRBV27 and TRBJ1-5, with D tentatively TRBD1 (5 bases). CDR3 length: 14 amino acids. The V and J ends lost 6 bases and 1 base respectively, with 10 bases between them. Germline V gene data show CDR1 as MNHEY and CDR2 as SMNVEV (reference sequence). CDR3 sequence (DNA): TGTGCCAGCAGCCTCGGGGGGAGCAATCAGCCCCAGCATTTT. This encodes CASSLGGSNQPQHF.